Listed below are T cell receptor beta chains from one sample, sequenced in a study of T-cell memory formation after mild COVID-19. TCRdb used MiXCR to reprocess the 5' RACE reads, holding one entry per CDR3 protein. The sample has hundreds of thousands of distinct CDR3 sequences; approximately 15% are singletons. The sequenced material came from PBMCs or a T cell subset sorted from them (not recorded which). The origin of the receptors is an adult woman who had mild COVID-19 (a few samples of this study predate the infection). Cell type and time point are not known. CDR3s include the opening cysteine and the closing phenylalanine or tryptophan. D genes are given only for firm matches. Clone size appears in some rows only: once, few, many, or a class for an expanded clone.

few | TRBJ2-1 | TRBD2 | TRBV20-1 | CSANGWTVPGLAGDNEQFF | TGCAGTGCTAACGGTTGGACAGTTCCGGGACTAGCGGGAGACAATGAGCAGTTCTTC
. | TRBJ1-2 | TRBD1 | TRBV9 | CASSFWTGGVHGYTF | TGTGCCAGCAGCTTCTGGACAGGGGGCGTACATGGCTACACCTTC
few | TRBJ1-1 | . | TRBV29-1 | CSVVKGGTEAFF | TGCAGCGTTGTCAAGGGTGGCACTGAAGCTTTCTTT
few | TRBJ1-2 | . | TRBV14 | CASSQGHYYGYTF | TGTGCCAGCAGCCAGGGACATTACTATGGCTACACCTTC
. | TRBJ1-2 | . | TRBV9 | CASSAEGRGFNYGYTF | TGTGCCAGCAGCGCGGAGGGGAGGGGGTTTAACTATGGCTACACCTTC
. | TRBJ1-2 | TRBD1 | TRBV27 | CASSSTGPNYGYTF | TGTGCCAGCAGTTCGACAGGGCCGAACTATGGCTACACCTTC
few | TRBJ1-1 | . | TRBV18 | CASSPLQGNTEAFF | TGTGCCAGCTCACCACTACAGGGGAACACTGAAGCTTTCTTT
. | TRBJ2-1 | TRBD1 | TRBV4-1 | CASSPPRTGVGDEQFF | TGCGCCAGCAGCCCCCCCCGGACAGGGGTGGGCGATGAGCAGTTCTTC
. | TRBJ2-7 | . | TRBV27 | CASGQGSGSYEQYF | TGTGCCAGCGGGCAGGGGTCAGGCTCCTACGAGCAGTACTTC
once | TRBJ2-2 | TRBD1 | TRBV24-1 | CATSDSWTGGNTGELFF | TGTGCCACCAGTGATTCCTGGACAGGGGGGAACACCGGGGAGCTGTTTTTT
few | TRBJ1-1 | . | TRBV7-9 | CASTPSRSTEAFF | TGTGCCAGCACCCCATCCCGGAGCACTGAAGCTTTCTTT
few | TRBJ2-1 | TRBD2 | TRBV7-2 | CASSSGLAGGPDEQFF | TGTGCCAGCAGCTCGGGACTAGCGGGAGGGCCCGATGAGCAGTTCTTC
. | TRBJ1-5 | . | TRBV3-1 | CASSQVGSNQPQHF | TGTGCCAGCAGCCAAGTGGGCAGCAATCAGCCCCAGCATTTT
few | TRBJ1-1 | . | TRBV7-2 | CASSSINAQGKWTEAFF | TGTGCCAGCAGCTCAATTAACGCCCAGGGGAAATGGACTGAAGCTTTCTTT
. | TRBJ1-2 | . | TRBV19 | CASTLQGFGYTF | TGTGCCAGTACTCTCCAGGGGTTTGGCTACACCTTC
. | TRBJ1-2 | . | TRBV5-5 | CASSLDGGLGYGYTF | TGTGCCAGCAGCTTGGATGGGGGGCTGGGCTATGGCTACACCTTC
many | TRBJ2-7 | TRBD2 | TRBV5-1 | CASSSGTGGGPQNEQYF | TGCGCCAGCAGCTCCGGGACCGGCGGGGGGCCCCAGAACGAGCAGTACTTC
few | TRBJ2-3 | TRBD1 | TRBV7-9 | CASSLGRGRDTQYF | TGTGCCAGCAGCTTAGGCAGGGGGCGTGATACGCAGTATTTT
few | TRBJ2-5 | TRBD2 | TRBV5-1 | CASSLGQLAGGQETQYF | TGCGCCAGCAGCTTGGGGCAGCTAGCGGGGGGCCAAGAGACCCAGTACTTC
. | TRBJ2-5 | . | TRBV7-6 | CASSLGAAGVETQYF | TGTGCCAGCAGCTTAGGGGCGGCAGGGGTAGAGACCCAGTACTTC
. | TRBJ2-3 | . | TRBV7-7 | CASSLNPGPTDTQYF | TGTGCTAGCAGCTTAAATCCGGGTCCCACAGATACGCAGTATTTT
. | TRBJ2-7 | . | TRBV5-1 | CASSANSGGGTEQYF | TGCGCCAGCAGCGCAAATAGCGGTGGGGGGACGGAGCAGTACTTC
many | TRBJ2-7 | . | TRBV5-1 | CASSSYQVRSSYEQYF | TGCGCCAGCAGCTCTTATCAGGTCCGAAGCTCCTACGAGCAGTACTTC
few | TRBJ2-1 | . | TRBV7-9 | CASSLDGLSYNEQFF | TGTGCCAGCAGCTTAGATGGCCTTTCCTACAATGAGCAGTTCTTC
few | TRBJ1-4 | TRBD1 | TRBV20-1 | CSAPGTGWEKLFF | TGCAGTGCTCCTGGGACAGGGTGGGAAAAACTGTTTTTT
. | TRBJ2-1 | TRBD2 | TRBV3-1 | CASSQVSAGGPREQFF | TGTGCCAGCAGCCAAGTATCAGCGGGAGGCCCCCGTGAGCAGTTCTTC
. | TRBJ2-3 | . | TRBV5-6 | CASSLVGRAADTQYF | TGTGCCAGCAGCTTGGTCGGTAGGGCCGCAGATACGCAGTATTTT
few | TRBJ1-6 | . | TRBV5-6 | CASSGDGGLNSPLHF | TGTGCCAGCAGCGGGGACGGGGGGCTAAATTCACCCCTCCACTTT
. | TRBJ2-5 | . | TRBV7-8 | CASSFVNYETQYF | TGTGCCAGCAGCTTTGTCAATTACGAGACCCAGTACTTC
. | TRBJ1-1 | TRBD1 | TRBV10-3 | CAAGGAGKEANTEAFF | TGTGCCGCAGGGGGGGCAGGTAAGGAAGCGAACACTGAAGCTTTCTTT
. | TRBJ2-2 | . | TRBV24-1 | CATSDTSQGRTGELFF | TGTGCCACCAGTGATACCTCCCAGGGGAGGACCGGGGAGCTGTTTTTT
many | TRBJ1-2 | TRBD1 | TRBV27 | CASSSAGGYGYTF | TGTGCCAGCAGTTCGGCAGGGGGCTATGGCTACACCTTC
. | TRBJ2-7 | TRBD1 | TRBV27 | CASSLTGQGVGEQYF | TGTGCCAGCAGCCTAACGGGACAGGGAGTAGGCGAGCAGTACTTC
once | TRBJ2-4 | TRBD1 | TRBV7-9 | CASSSGQGAYGNIQYF | TGTGCCAGCAGCTCCGGACAGGGGGCTTATGGAAACATTCAGTACTTC
. | TRBJ1-1 | TRBD1 | TRBV6-5 | CASRAGDRYTEAFF | TGTGCCAGCAGGGCGGGGGACAGGTACACTGAAGCTTTCTTT
few | TRBJ2-3 | . | TRBV18 | CASSPNLSTDTQYF | TGTGCCAGCTCACCCAACCTTTCCACAGATACGCAGTATTTT
few | TRBJ2-5 | . | TRBV5-1 | CASSLDSNQETQYF | TGCGCCAGCAGCTTGGACAGTAACCAAGAGACCCAGTACTTC
. | TRBJ2-2 | TRBD1 | TRBV5-1 | CASSLQQGANTGELFF | TGCGCCAGCAGCCTTCAACAGGGGGCGAACACCGGGGAGCTGTTTTTT
few | TRBJ2-1 | . | TRBV14 | CASSQRGSGGNEQFF | TGTGCCAGCAGCCAGAGGGGTAGCGGTGGCAATGAGCAGTTCTTC
once | TRBJ1-5 | TRBD1 | TRBV20-1 | CSARDYSGGKSPQNF | TGCAGTGCTAGAGATTATTCAGGGGGCAAGTCGCCCCAGAATTTT
few | TRBJ1-1 | . | TRBV20-1 | CSATPGLPGNTEAFF | TGCAGTGCTACACCAGGTCTCCCCGGTAACACTGAAGCTTTCTTT
few | TRBJ2-1 | TRBD1 | TRBV4-1 | CASSQEGRGYEQFF | TGCGCCAGCAGCCAAGAGGGCAGGGGGTATGAGCAGTTCTTC
. | TRBJ1-1 | TRBD1 | TRBV6-1 | CASSATGGGSTEAFF | TGTGCCAGCAGCGCGACAGGGGGAGGGAGCACTGAAGCTTTCTTT
few | TRBJ2-2 | TRBD1 | TRBV5-1 | CASSWGQENTGELFF | TGCGCCAGCAGCTGGGGACAGGAGAACACCGGGGAGCTGTTTTTT
few | TRBJ2-3 | TRBD2 | TRBV5-6 | CASRERGFTDTQYF | TGTGCCAGCAGGGAGCGGGGATTCACAGATACGCAGTATTTT
. | TRBJ1-4 | TRBD1 | TRBV6-1 | CASSTQINTGGPEKLFF | TGTGCCAGCAGTACCCAGATTAACACAGGGGGCCCTGAAAAACTGTTTTTT
once | TRBJ1-1 | . | TRBV12-5 | CASGFRAMNTEAFF | TGTGCTAGTGGTTTTAGGGCCATGAACACTGAAGCTTTCTTT
once | TRBJ2-6 | TRBD1 | TRBV6-4 | CASSEDRSSGANVLTF | TGTGCCAGCAGTGAGGACAGGAGCTCTGGGGCCAACGTCCTGACTTTC
. | TRBJ2-5 | TRBD2 | TRBV18 | CASSPSHERGPEETQYF | TGTGCCAGCTCACCCTCTCATGAGCGGGGACCTGAAGAGACCCAGTACTTC
many | TRBJ2-4 | . | TRBV6-5 | CASSSPGQAKNIQYF | TGTGCCAGCAGTTCCCCCGGACAGGCCAAAAACATTCAGTACTTC
. | TRBJ1-2 | TRBD1 | TRBV14 | CASSLRTGVDGYTF | TGTGCCAGCAGCCTACGGACAGGGGTGGATGGCTACACCTTC
few | TRBJ1-1 | . | TRBV20-1 | CSARGGDSIGRDTEAFF | TGCAGTGCTAGAGGGGGTGATAGTATTGGAAGGGACACTGAAGCTTTCTTT
. | TRBJ2-4 | TRBD1 | TRBV29-1 | CSVGDRVKYF | TGCAGCGTGGGGGACAGGGTAAAGTACTTC
few | TRBJ2-1 | . | TRBV21-1 | CASHRQEEDEQFF | TGTGCCAGCCATCGACAGGAAGAAGATGAGCAGTTCTTC
. | TRBJ2-7 | . | TRBV18 | CASSPMFREQYF | TGTGCCAGCTCCCCCATGTTTAGAGAGCAGTACTTC